Reported below is one TCR beta chain. One junction end does not reproduce the germline sequence, and a read error may be involved. This record comes from a study of breast tumors, draining lymph nodes, adjacent tissues. CDR3 length equals 13 residues. Germline V gene sequence: CDR1 SSHAT, CDR2 FNYEAQ (reference sequence). TCRdb called the multiplex PCR reads again in MiXCR, with one record for every CDR3 protein. The data contain 20,000 to 25,000 distinct CDR3 sequences, about 61% of them singletons. The receptor's source is a female donor with breast cancer. Some clones in this sample may be carry-over from other donors' samples. The chain recombines TRBV7-7 with TRBJ2-2; D gene uncertain. The sequenced material came from tumor-adjacent breast tissue. CDR3 region: CASSLILTGELFF. The CDR3 coding sequence is TGTGCTAGCAGCTTAATCTTAACCGGGGAGCTGTTTTTT.